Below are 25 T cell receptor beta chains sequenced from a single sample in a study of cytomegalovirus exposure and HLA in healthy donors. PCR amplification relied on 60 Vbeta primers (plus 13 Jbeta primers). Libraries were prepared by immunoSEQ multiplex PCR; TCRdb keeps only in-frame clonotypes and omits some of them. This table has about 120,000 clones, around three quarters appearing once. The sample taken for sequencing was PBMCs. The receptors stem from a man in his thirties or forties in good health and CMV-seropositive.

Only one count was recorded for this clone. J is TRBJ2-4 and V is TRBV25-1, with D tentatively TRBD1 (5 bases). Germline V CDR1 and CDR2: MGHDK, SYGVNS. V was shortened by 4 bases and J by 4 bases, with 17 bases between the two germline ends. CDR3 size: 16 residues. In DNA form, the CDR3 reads TGTGCCAGCAGTGGTACTTTTAGGGGTACTAAAAACATTCAGTACTTC. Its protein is CASSGTFRGTKNIQYF.

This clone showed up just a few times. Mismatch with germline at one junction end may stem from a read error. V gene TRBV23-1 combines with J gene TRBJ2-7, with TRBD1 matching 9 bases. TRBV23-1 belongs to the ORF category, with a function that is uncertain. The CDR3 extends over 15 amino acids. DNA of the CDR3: TGCGCCAGCAGTCAACCGGGACAGGGTTCCTCCGAGCAGTACTTC. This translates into CASSQPGQGSSEQYF.

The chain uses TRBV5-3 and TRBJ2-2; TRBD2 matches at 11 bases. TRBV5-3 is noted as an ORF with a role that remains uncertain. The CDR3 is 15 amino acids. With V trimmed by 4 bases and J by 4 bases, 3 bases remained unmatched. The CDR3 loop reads CARSTGLAGTGELFF. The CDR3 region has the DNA TGTGCCAGAAGCACCGGACTAGCGGGCACCGGGGAGCTGTTTTTT.

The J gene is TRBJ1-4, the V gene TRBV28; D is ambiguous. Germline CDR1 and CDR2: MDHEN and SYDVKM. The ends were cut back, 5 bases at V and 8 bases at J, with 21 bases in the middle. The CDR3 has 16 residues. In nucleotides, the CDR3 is TGTGCCAGCAGTCATCGGCGGGCTACCGGCAGGGAAAAACTGTTTTTT. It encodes CASSHRRATGREKLFF.

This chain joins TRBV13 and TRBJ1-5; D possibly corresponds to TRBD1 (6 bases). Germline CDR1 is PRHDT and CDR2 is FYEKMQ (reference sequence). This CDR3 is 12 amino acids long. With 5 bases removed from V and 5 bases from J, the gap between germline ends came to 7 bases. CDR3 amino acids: CASSAGDQPQHF. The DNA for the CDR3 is TGTGCCAGCAGCGCAGGGGATCAGCCCCAGCATTTT.

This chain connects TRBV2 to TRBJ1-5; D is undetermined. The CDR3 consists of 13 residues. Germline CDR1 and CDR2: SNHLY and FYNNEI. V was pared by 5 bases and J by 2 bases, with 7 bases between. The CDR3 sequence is CASSTDRNQPQHF. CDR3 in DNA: TGTGCCAGCAGTACAGACCGCAATCAGCCCCAGCATTTT.

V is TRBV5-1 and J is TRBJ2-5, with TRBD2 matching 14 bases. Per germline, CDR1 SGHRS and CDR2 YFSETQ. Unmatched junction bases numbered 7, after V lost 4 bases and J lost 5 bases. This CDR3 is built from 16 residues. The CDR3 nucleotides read TGCGCCAGCAGCACGGGACTAGCGGGGGTTGGGGAGACCCAGTACTTC. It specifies CASSTGLAGVGETQYF. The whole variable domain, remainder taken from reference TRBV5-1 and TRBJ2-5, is KAGVTQTPRYLIKTRGQQVTLSCSPISGHRSVSWYQQTPGQGLQFLFEYFSETQRNKGNFPGRFSGRQFSNSRSEMNVSTLELGDSALYLCASSTGLAGVGETQYFGPGTRLLVL.

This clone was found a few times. CDR3 region: CASSDLEGSHAEAFF. The CDR3 nucleotides read TGTGCCAGCAGTGACCTCGAGGGCAGCCACGCTGAAGCTTTCTTT. This sequence joins TRBV2 and TRBJ1-1; no clear D. Germline-derived CDR1 and CDR2 are SNHLY and FYNNEI. The V and J ends lost 3 bases and 6 bases respectively, with 17 bases between them. There are 15 residues in the CDR3.

As DNA, the CDR3 is TGTGCCAGTAGTAGCGGGCCCCGTCGGGGCAATCAGCCCCAGCATTTT. This encodes CASSSGPRRGNQPQHF. The chain employs TRBV19 and TRBJ1-5; the D is unclear. This CDR3 comprises 16 residues. Germline V gene sequence: CDR1 LNHDA, CDR2 SQIVND (reference sequence). Between the trimmed V and J ends, which lost 4 bases and 2 bases, there was a span of 15 bases.

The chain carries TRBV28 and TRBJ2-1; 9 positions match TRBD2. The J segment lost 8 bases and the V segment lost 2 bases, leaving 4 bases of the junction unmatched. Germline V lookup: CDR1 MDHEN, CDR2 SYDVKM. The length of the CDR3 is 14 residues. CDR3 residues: CASSLAGGFYEQFF. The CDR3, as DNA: TGTGCCAGCAGTTTAGCGGGGGGGTTTTATGAGCAGTTCTTC.

CDR3 bases: TGTGCCAGCAGCTCCGGTTTAGCGGACACAGATACGCAGTATTTT. Translating gives CASSSGLADTDTQYF. The rearrangement links TRBV7-6 to TRBJ2-3, with D possibly matching TRBD2 (6 bases). Looked up from germline, CDR1 is SGHVS and CDR2 is FNYEAQ. The CDR3 has 15 residues. Trimming removed 4 bases from V and 2 bases from J, with 13 bases in between.

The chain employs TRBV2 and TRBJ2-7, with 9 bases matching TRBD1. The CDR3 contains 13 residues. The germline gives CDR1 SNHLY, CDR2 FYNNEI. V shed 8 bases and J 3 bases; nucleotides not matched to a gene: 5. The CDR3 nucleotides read TGTGCCAGCTCGACAGGGGGAGACTACGAGCAGTACTTC. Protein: CASSTGGDYEQYF.

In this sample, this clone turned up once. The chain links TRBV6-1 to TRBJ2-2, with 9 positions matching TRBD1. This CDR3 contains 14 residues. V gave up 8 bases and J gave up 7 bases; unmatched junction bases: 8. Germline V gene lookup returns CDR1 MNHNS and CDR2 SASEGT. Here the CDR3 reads CASRTGGAVGELFF. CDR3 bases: TGTGCCAGCCGAACAGGGGGCGCGGTCGGGGAGCTGTTTTTT.

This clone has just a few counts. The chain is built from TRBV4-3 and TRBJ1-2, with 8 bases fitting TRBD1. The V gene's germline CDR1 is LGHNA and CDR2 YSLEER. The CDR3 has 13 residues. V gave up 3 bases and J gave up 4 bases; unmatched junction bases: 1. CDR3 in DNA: TGCGCCAGCAGCCACGGACAGGGCTATGGCTACACCTTC. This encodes CASSHGQGYGYTF.

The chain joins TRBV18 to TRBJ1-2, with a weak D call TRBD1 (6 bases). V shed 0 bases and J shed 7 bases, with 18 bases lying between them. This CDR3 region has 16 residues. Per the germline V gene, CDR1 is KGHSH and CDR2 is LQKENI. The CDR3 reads CASSPPDGGARSGYTF. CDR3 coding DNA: TGTGCCAGCTCACCACCGGACGGGGGGGCCCGTTCTGGCTACACCTTC.

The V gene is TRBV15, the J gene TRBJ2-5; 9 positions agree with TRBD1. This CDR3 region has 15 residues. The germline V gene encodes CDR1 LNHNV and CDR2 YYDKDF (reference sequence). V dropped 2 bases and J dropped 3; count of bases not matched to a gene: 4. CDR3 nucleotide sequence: TGTGCCACCAGCAGAAGGGACAGGGAGGAAGAGACCCAGTACTTC. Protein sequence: CATSRRDREEETQYF.

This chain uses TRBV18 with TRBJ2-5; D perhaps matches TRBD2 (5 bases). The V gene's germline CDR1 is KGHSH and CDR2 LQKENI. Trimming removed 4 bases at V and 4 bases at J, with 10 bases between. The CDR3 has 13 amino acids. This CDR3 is CASSLGLRETQYF. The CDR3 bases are TGTGCCAGCTCACTCGGACTGAGAGAGACCCAGTACTTC. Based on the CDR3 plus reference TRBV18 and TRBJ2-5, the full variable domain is NAGVMQNPRHLVRRRGQEARLRCSPMKGHSHVYWYRQLPEEGLKFMVYLQKENIIDESGMPKERFSAEFPKEGPSILRIQQVVRGDSAAYFCASSLGLRETQYFGPGTRLLVL.

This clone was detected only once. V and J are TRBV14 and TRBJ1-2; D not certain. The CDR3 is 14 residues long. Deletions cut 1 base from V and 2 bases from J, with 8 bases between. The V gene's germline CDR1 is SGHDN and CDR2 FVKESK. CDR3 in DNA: TGTGCCAGCAGCCAAGGGGCCCAAAACTATGGCTACACCTTC. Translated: CASSQGAQNYGYTF.

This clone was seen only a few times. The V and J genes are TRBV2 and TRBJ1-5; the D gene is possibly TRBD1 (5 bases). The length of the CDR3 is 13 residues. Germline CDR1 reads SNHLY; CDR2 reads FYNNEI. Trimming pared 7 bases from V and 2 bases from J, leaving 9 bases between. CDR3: CASIGRGNQPQHF. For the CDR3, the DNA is TGTGCCAGCATAGGCAGGGGCAATCAGCCCCAGCATTTT.

CDR3 in amino acids: CASSLDRARQPQHF. The CDR3 region has the DNA TGTGCCAGCAGCCTGGACAGAGCCAGGCAGCCCCAGCATTTT. This chain connects TRBV2 to TRBJ1-5; possibly TRBD1 for D (6 bases). Trimming took 6 bases from V and 7 from J, leaving 16 bases between them. The germline gives CDR1 SNHLY, CDR2 FYNNEI. The length of the CDR3 is 14 residues.

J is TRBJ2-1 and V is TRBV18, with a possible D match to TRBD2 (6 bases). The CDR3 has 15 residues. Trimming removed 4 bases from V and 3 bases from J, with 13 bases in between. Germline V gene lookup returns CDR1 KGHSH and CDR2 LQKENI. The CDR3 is CASSRLSGVYNEQFF. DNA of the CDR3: TGTGCCAGCTCACGACTGTCGGGGGTCTACAATGAGCAGTTCTTC.

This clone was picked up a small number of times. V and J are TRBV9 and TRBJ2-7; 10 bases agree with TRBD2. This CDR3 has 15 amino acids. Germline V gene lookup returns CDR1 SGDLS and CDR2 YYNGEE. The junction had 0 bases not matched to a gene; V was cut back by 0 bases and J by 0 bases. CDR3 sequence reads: CASSVGTSGSYEQYF. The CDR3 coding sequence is TGTGCCAGCAGCGTAGGGACTAGCGGCTCCTACGAGCAGTACTTC.

CDR3 nucleotide sequence: TGTGCCAGCAGCGGGGAAGAACAGGGGAATAATTCACCCCTCCACTTT. Translating it yields CASSGEEQGNNSPLHF. The chain carries TRBV9 and TRBJ1-6, with TRBD1 matching over 7 bases. The CDR3 is 16 amino acids. V trimming: 3 bases; J trimming: 5 bases; junction bases outside the gene matches: 8. Germline values: CDR1 SGDLS, CDR2 YYNGEE.

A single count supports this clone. CDR3 residues: CASSMEGANTHEQFF. CDR3 coding DNA: TGTGCCAGCAGTATGGAGGGGGCCAACACCCATGAGCAGTTCTTC. The chain couples TRBV2 to TRBJ2-1; D may be TRBD1 (7 bases). CDR1 SNHLY and CDR2 FYNNEI come from the germline V gene. V lost 5 bases and J 8 bases, leaving 19 bases between the germline ends. The CDR3 extends over 15 amino acids.

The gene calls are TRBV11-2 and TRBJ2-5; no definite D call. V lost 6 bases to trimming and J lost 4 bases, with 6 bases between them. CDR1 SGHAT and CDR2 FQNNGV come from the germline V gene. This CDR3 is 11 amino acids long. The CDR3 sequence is CASSNIETQYF. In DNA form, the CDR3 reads TGTGCCAGCAGTAACATAGAGACCCAGTACTTC.